A selection of T cell receptor beta chains follows, all from one sample in a study of T cells in Graves' hyperthyroidism and ophthalmopathy. One entry per CDR3 protein results from TCRdb running MiXCR on the multiplex PCR reads. The table includes around 480,000 distinct CDR3 sequences, 13% to 15% detected once. Sequencing was performed on blood. The receptors come from a woman aged 18-30 years with Graves' hyperthyroidism. CDR3s leave out the opening cysteine and the closing phenylalanine or tryptophan. Each record gives: J gene, V gene, CDR3 protein.

>TRBJ1-1|TRBV12-3/TRBV12-4
ASSLQVVTEAF
>TRBJ1-2|TRBV27
ASSLQGRDYGYT
>TRBJ1-2|TRBV6-1
ASNSYRTNYGYT
>TRBJ2-1|TRBV20-1
SARERLAGGLHEQF
>TRBJ2-5|TRBV19
ASSPGPWQETQY
>TRBJ2-5|TRBV7-3
ASSPGWGLAGVVETQY
>TRBJ2-2|TRBV6-2/TRBV6-3
ASSYSAGLADGELF
>TRBJ1-1|TRBV12-3/TRBV12-4
ASTLRGTEAF
>TRBJ1-2|TRBV12-3/TRBV12-4
ASSSYPGQGGKGYT
>TRBJ1-6|TRBV5-8
ASTLAGTVNSPLH
>TRBJ2-3|TRBV20-1
SAEAGLAGDTQY
>TRBJ2-2|TRBV19
ASSSGTAGELF
>TRBJ1-1|TRBV10-3
AISGSTEAF
>TRBJ2-3|TRBV28
ASSSIVNTQY
>TRBJ1-3|TRBV7-8
ASSLNPGGTGNTIY
>TRBJ1-5|TRBV27
ASSLSQQPNQPQH
>TRBJ2-1|TRBV7-6
ASSRNTPRASSYNEQF
>TRBJ1-1|TRBV7-9
ASSPGQGGDTEAF
>TRBJ1-1|TRBV14
ASSQDRMGQGAGFNMNTEAF
>TRBJ1-4|TRBV24-1
ATSDSRSSEEKLF
>TRBJ1-6|TRBV2
ASSPILDRESSPLH
>TRBJ2-7|TRBV6-1
ASREVGVIDEQY
>TRBJ2-3|TRBV20-1
SPGDSGSSTDTQY
>TRBJ1-1|TRBV6-1
ASSPGTGGRTEAF
>TRBJ2-2|TRBV6-2/TRBV6-3
ASSRTGGAGELF
>TRBJ2-5|TRBV27
ASSFRGPGETQY
>TRBJ2-5|TRBV5-1
ASSLARGEIETQY
>TRBJ2-2|TRBV20-1
SANGGKGTGELF
>TRBJ1-1|TRBV6-1
ASSVQGGTEAF
>TRBJ2-1|TRBV5-4
ASSARTGNNEQF
>TRBJ2-1|TRBV2
ASRRLALSHNEQF
>TRBJ2-3|TRBV19
ASTESGSSGDTQY
>TRBJ1-1|TRBV11-2
ASSLSNTGSVTEAF
>TRBJ2-1|TRBV6-2/TRBV6-3
ASSYYGRGVDEQF
>TRBJ2-3|TRBV27
ASTTYSAWGTDTQY
>TRBJ2-3|TRBV7-9
ASSQRKRDSSTDTQY
>TRBJ1-6|TRBV12-3/TRBV12-4
ASSSDLRNSPLH
>TRBJ2-3|TRBV2
ASSESLGGADTQY
>TRBJ2-1|TRBV6-1
ASSETSRGSYNEQF
>TRBJ2-1|TRBV5-1
ASSLEIPSANEQF
>TRBJ1-1|TRBV7-9
ASSLDRAAF
>TRBJ2-1|TRBV7-9
ASTVAGYNEQF